The clone carrying this TCR beta chain came up many times. Its antigen is currently unknown. At one of its ends the junction is not consistent with the germline gene, which may arise from a read error. This CDR3 spans 14 amino acids. Germline CDR1 reads SGHRS; CDR2 reads YFSETQ. In the study's own analysis: For papillary thyroid cancer, a distant-metastasis classifier was constructed from CDR3 differences observed across clinicopathological groups. MiXCR reprocessed the PCR reads for TCRdb. The V and J calls and clone size are TCRdb's, not the authors'. The data contain about 15,000 clones, 26% of them singletons. Among the patients, none had received any treatment before thyroid surgery. This sample stems from a study of metastatic and nonmetastatic thyroid tumors. Study overall: Peripheral blood and tumor or nodule samples from malignant and benign thyroid patients were compared.

Study-wide points: Compared with benign nodules, malignant thyroid tumors were reported to have significantly higher TCR beta diversity in both blood and tumor.

This chain uses TRBV5-1 with TRBJ1-6, with 8 bases aligning to TRBD1. Material for sequencing was tumor tissue. The clonotype was recovered from a female donor with papillary thyroid cancer or a benign thyroid nodule (not recorded which). Some clones in this sample may be carry-over from other donors' samples. CDR3 nucleotides: TGCGCCAGCAGAGGACAGGGAAGCAATTCACCCCTCCGCTTT. This gives the protein CASRGQGSNSPLRF.